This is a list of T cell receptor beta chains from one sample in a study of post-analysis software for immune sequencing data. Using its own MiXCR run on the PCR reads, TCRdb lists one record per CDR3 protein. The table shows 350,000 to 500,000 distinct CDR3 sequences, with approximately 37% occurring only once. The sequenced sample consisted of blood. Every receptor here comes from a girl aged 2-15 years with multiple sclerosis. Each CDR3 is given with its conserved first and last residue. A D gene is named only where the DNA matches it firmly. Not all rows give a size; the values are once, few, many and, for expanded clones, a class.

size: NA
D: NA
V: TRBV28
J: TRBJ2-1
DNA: TGTGCCAGCAGTTCCAAAACCAGGGCTAGGGGCGACAATGAGCAGTTCTTC
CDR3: CASSSKTRARGDNEQFF

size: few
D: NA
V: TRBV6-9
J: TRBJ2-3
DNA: TGTGCCAGCAGTTTAGATCATACGCAGTATTTT
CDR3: CASSLDHTQYF

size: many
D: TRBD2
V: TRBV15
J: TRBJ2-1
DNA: TGTGCCACCAGCAGAGATCAGGGACTAGTGGGAGGTGAGCAGTTCTTC
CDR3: CATSRDQGLVGGEQFF

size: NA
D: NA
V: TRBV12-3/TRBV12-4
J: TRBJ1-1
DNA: TGTGCCAGCAGCCCCGGAGGGTGGGCGGAAGCTTTCTTT
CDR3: CASSPGGWAEAFF

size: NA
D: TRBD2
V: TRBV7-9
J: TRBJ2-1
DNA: TGTGCCAGCCCCCCCGAAGGGACTAGCGGGAGGTACAATGAGCAGTTCTTC
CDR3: CASPPEGTSGRYNEQFF

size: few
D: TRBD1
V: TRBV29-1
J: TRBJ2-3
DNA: TGCAGCGCCATACCTCGAGGACAGGGCCCAGATACGCAGTATTTT
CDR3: CSAIPRGQGPDTQYF

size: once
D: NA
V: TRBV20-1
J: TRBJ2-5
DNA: TGCAGTGCTAGAGATCCGGGAAAAGAGACCCAGTACTTC
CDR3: CSARDPGKETQYF

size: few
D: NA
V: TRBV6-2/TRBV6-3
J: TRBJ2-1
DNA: TGTGCCAGCAGTTACGGGTCGCCCCTCTACAATGAGCAGTTCTTC
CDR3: CASSYGSPLYNEQFF

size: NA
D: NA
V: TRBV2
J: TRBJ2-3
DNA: TGTGCCAGCAGTAGGACTACCACAGATACGCAGTATTTT
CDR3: CASSRTTTDTQYF

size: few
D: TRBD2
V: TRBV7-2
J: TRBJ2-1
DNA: TGTGCCAGCAGCTTAGCGGCCAGCGGGGGATACAATGAGCAGTTCTTC
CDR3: CASSLAASGGYNEQFF

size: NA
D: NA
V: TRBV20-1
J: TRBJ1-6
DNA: TGCAGTGCTAGACGGTCAGGGGCCTCACCCCTCCACTTT
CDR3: CSARRSGASPLHF

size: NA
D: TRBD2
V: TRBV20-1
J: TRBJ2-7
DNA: TGCAGTGCTAGATGGGTACTAGCGGGAGGCCACGAGCAGTACTTC
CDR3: CSARWVLAGGHEQYF

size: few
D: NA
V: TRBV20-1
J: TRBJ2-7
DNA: TGCAGTGCTAGAGATCGCAACGGAGCCCTAGTCGAGCAGTACTTC
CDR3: CSARDRNGALVEQYF

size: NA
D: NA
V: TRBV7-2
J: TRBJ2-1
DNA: TGTGCCAGCAGCGCATGGTGGAGAGAGCAGTTCTTC
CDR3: CASSAWWREQFF

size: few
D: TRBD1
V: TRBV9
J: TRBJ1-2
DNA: TGTGCCAGCAGTAAAGCAGGGGGCTCGGGCTACACCTTC
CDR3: CASSKAGGSGYTF

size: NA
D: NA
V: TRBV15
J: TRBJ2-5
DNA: TGTGCCACCAGCAGAGGGACCCAAGAGACCCAGTACTTC
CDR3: CATSRGTQETQYF

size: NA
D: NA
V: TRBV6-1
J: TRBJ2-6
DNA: TGTGCCAGCAGTGAAGCCGTCCGGGCCTATCACTCTGGGGCCAACGTCCTGACTTTC
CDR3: CASSEAVRAYHSGANVLTF

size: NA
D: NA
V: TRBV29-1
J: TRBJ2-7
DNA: TGCAGCGTTGAAGATAGGACAGTCCCTCGGGGCTACGAGCAGTACTTC
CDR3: CSVEDRTVPRGYEQYF

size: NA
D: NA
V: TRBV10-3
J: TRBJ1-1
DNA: TGTGCCATCAGTGAGGGCAGTCGGATTGTGGCTTTCTTT
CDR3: CAISEGSRIVAFF

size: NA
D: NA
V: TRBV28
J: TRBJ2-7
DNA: TGTGCCAGCAGTTTACCCCGGGCAGGGGAACGGTACGAGCAGTACTTC
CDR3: CASSLPRAGERYEQYF

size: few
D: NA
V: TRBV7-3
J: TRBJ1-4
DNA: TGTGCCAGCAGCCGATCCACGGGGCCTAATGAAAAACTGTTTTTT
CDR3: CASSRSTGPNEKLFF

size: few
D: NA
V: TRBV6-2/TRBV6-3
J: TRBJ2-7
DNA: TGTGCCAGCACCCAAGGGGGGCGGCAGTACTTC
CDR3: CASTQGGRQYF

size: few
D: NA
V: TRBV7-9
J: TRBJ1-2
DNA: TGTGCCAGCAGCTTAGTAGAGCAGGCCTATGGCTACACCTTC
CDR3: CASSLVEQAYGYTF

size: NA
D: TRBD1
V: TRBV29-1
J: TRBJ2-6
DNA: TGCAGCGTTGTTCTCCCAGGGGGCTCTGGGGCCAACGTCCTGACTTTC
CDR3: CSVVLPGGSGANVLTF

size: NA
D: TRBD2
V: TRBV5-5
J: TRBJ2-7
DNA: TGTGCCAGCAGCGTGACTAGCGGGGGGGCGAATGAGCAGTACTTC
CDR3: CASSVTSGGANEQYF

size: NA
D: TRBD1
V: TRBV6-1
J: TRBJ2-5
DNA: TGTGCCAGCAGTTCGACAGGGAAGCAAGAGACCCAGTACTTC
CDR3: CASSSTGKQETQYF

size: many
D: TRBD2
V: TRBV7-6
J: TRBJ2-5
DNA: TGTGCCAGCAGCCCGGGACTAGTACAAGAGACCCAGTACTTC
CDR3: CASSPGLVQETQYF

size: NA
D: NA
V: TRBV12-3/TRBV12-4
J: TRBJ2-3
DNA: TGTGCCAGCAGGAATAGCGGAAGGCACACAGATACGCAGTATTTT
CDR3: CASRNSGRHTDTQYF

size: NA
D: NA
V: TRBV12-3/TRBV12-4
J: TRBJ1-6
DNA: TGTGCCAGCAGCCCCTCGTACTCCGGCTCCTATAATTCACCCCTCCACTTT
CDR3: CASSPSYSGSYNSPLHF

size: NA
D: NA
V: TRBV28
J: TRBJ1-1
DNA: TGTGCCACCAAAGAGACACTTACCTTTGAAGCTTTCTTT
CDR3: CATKETLTFEAFF

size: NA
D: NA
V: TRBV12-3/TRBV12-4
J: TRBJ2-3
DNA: TGTGCCAGCAGGCCCGTAGCCCCAGACTCGGATACGCAGTATTTT
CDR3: CASRPVAPDSDTQYF

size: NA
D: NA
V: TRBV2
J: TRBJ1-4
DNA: TGTGCCAGCAGTGCTCCGGGGGGCGTGAGGGAAAAACTGTTTTTT
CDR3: CASSAPGGVREKLFF

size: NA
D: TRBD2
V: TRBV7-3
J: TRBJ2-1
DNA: TGTGCCAGCAGCTTAGGGACTAGCGGGAATGATGAGCAGTTCTTC
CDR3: CASSLGTSGNDEQFF

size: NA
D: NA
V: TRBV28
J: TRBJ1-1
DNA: TGTGCCAGCAGTCCAGACGGCTTGAACACTGAAGCTTTCTTT
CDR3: CASSPDGLNTEAFF

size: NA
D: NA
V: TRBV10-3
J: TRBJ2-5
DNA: TGTGCCATCAGTGACAATGGGGTTAGGCAATTGGGGACCCAGTACTTC
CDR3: CAISDNGVRQLGTQYF

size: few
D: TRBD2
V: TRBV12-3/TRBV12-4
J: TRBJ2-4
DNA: TGTGCCAGCAGCTCCCATGGGACTAGTAGGGACATTCAGTACTTC
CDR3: CASSSHGTSRDIQYF

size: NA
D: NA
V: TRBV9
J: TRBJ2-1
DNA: TGTGCCAGCAGCGTACGGCCGGGACTTAAGGAGCAGTTCTTC
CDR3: CASSVRPGLKEQFF

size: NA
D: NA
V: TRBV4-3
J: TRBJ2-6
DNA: TGCGCCAGCAGCCAAGACTTACCGGTGGTATCTGGGGCCAACGTCCTGACTTTC
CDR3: CASSQDLPVVSGANVLTF

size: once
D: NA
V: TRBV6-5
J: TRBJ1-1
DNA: TGTGCCAGCAGTTACGGACTTGGAAGCACTGAAGCTTTCTTT
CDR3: CASSYGLGSTEAFF

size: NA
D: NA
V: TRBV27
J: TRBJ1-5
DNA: TGTGCCAGCAGTTCTGAGGGCGGGAGGTTGGGGAGTCAGCCCCAGCATTTT
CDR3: CASSSEGGRLGSQPQHF

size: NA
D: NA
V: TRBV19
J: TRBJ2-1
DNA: TGTGCCAGTGAGGGGGTGGGGGATGAGCAGTTCTTC
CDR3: CASEGVGDEQFF

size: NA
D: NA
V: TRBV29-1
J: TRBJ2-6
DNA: TGCAGCGTTGTGGCAGGGATTGGTGGGGCCAACGTCCTGACTTTC
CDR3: CSVVAGIGGANVLTF